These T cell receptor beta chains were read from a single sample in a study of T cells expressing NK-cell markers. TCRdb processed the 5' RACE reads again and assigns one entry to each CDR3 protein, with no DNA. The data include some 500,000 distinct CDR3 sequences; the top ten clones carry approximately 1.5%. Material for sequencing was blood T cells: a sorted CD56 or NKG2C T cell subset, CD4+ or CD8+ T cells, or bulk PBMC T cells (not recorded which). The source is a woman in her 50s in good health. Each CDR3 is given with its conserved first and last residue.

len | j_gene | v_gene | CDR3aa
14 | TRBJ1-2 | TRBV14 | CASSRLGEGYGYTF
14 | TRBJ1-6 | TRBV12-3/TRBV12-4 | CASSGQGDNSPLHF
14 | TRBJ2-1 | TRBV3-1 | CASSLIAGYNEQFF
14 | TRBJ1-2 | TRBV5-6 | CASSLGGIDYGYTF
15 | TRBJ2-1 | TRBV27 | CASGRVGLGGNEQFF
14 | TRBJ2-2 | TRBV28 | CASSFSGGTGELFF
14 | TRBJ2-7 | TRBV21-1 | CATLWTGDPYEQYF
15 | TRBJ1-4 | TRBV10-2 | CASREQGNLNEKLFF
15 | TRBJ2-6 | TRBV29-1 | CSAWTTHSGANVLTF
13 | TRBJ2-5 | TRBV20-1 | CSARATGGLAQYF
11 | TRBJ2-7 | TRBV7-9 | CASSGFYEQYF